The 7 T cell receptor beta chains reported below all come from one sample, sequenced in a study of CD8 T cells in Susac syndrome. An amount of RNA that ranged from roughly 0.5 to 1 ug was reverse transcribed with random hexamers. One entry per CDR3 protein, called by TCRdb with MiXCR from the immunoSEQ multiplex PCR reads. This table has 250,000 to 350,000 distinct CDR3 sequences, approximately 81% appearing once. Sequencing used CD8+ T cells from PBMCs. All receptors derive from a human donor with multiple sclerosis.

The DNA of the CDR3 is TGTGCCAGCAGACTCGGGACAGGGGAATCCCCCTACGAGCAGTACTTC. Amino acids: CASRLGTGESPYEQYF. The chain employs TRBV27 and TRBJ2-7, with 10 positions matching TRBD1. Germline V gives CDR1 MNHEY, CDR2 SMNVEV (reference sequence). Germline trimming cut 6 bases from V and 2 bases from J; bases unmatched to any gene: 10. This CDR3 contains 16 residues.

The rearrangement links TRBV5-4 to TRBJ2-1; 10 nucleotides align to TRBD2. V lost 1 base, J lost 2 bases, and 6 bases stayed unmatched. Germline CDR1 SGHNT, CDR2 YYREEE (reference sequence). The CDR3 contains 17 residues. The CDR3 sequence is CASSLNNGLAAYNEQFF. CDR3 nucleotide sequence: TGTGCCAGCAGCTTGAATAATGGACTAGCGGCCTACAATGAGCAGTTCTTC.

This rearrangement joins TRBV30 to TRBJ2-7; no clear D. Per the germline V gene, CDR1 is GTSNPN and CDR2 is SVGIG (reference sequence). The CDR3 runs to 11 residues. V was pared by 1 base and J by 0 bases, with 1 base between. The CDR3: CAWSASYEQYF. DNA for the CDR3: TGTGCCTGGAGTGCCTCCTACGAGCAGTACTTC.

With regard to this clonotype: At one boundary the junction diverges from the germline segment, which might be a read error. V and J are TRBV27 and TRBJ2-4, with 7 bases identical to TRBD1. The germline CDR1 and CDR2 sequences are MNHEY and SMNVEV (reference sequence). The CDR3 is 14 residues long. The CDR3 loop reads CVSSLGTAKNIQYF. CDR3 in DNA: TGTGTCAGCAGTTTAGGGACAGCTAAAAACATTCAGTACTTC.

This clonotype was found once. The chain carries TRBV3-1 and TRBJ2-3; 7 bases are shared with TRBD2. The CDR3 runs 16 residues. V dropped 1 base and J dropped 5; count of bases not matched to a gene: 9. Per the germline V gene, CDR1 is LGHDT and CDR2 is YNNKEL (reference sequence). The CDR3 region is CASSQVLTSAKDTQYF. The CDR3 DNA reads TGTGCCAGCAGCCAAGTACTTACTAGCGCCAAAGATACGCAGTATTTT.

Of note for this clonotype: One end of the junction fails to match germline, which may point to a read error. V usage is TRBV5-1 and J usage is TRBJ2-1, with TRBD2 matching 7 bases. Germline values: CDR1 SGHRS, CDR2 YFSETQ. The CDR3 length is 17 residues. CDR3 sequence (DNA): TGCGCCGGCAGCTTGGCAGGCGGGAGTGGTTACTACAATGAGCAGTTCTTC. This encodes CAGSLAGGSGYYNEQFF. Using reference TRBV5-1 and TRBJ2-1 for the parts outside the CDR3, the full variable domain is KAGVTQTPRYLIKTRGQQVTLSCSPISGHRSVSWYQQTPGQGLQFLFEYFSETQRNKGNFPGRFSGRQFSNSRSEMNVSTLELGDSALYLCAGSLAGGSGYYNEQFFGPGTRLTVL.

The chain employs TRBV6-1 and TRBJ2-2; D is uncertain. This CDR3 contains 15 residues. Germline loops: CDR1 MNHNS, CDR2 SASEGT. V dropped 7 bases and J dropped 5 bases, with 17 bases sitting between them. The CDR3 region has the DNA TGTGCCAGCAATGATTATGTTGGTCGGACCGGGGAGCTGTTTTTT. Its protein is CASNDYVGRTGELFF.